This TCR beta chain originates from a study of shared clonotypes between healthy human individuals. Data came from immunoSEQ multiplex PCR; TCRdb stores just in-frame clones and leaves some out. The data hold around 2,000,000 clones, with about 95% observed a single time. The CDR3 spans 14 residues. Germline V gene sequence: CDR1 PRHDT, CDR2 FYEKMQ (reference sequence). J lost 2 bases, V lost 5 bases, and 4 bases had no gene match. Positively selected for CCR7, the CD45RO-negative cells used as naive CD8 cells excluded terminally differentiated effector memory CD45RA+ cells. A word on this clone: Different DNA sequences within this sample yield the same CDR3.

Specimen: naive CD8+ T cells sorted from blood. The sequence was obtained from a man younger than 35 in good health. V and J are TRBV13 and TRBJ2-7; 9 bases align to TRBD1. The DNA of the CDR3 is TGTGCCAGCAGCCCGGGACAGGGAGCCTACGAGCAGTACTTC. Translating it yields CASSPGQGAYEQYF.